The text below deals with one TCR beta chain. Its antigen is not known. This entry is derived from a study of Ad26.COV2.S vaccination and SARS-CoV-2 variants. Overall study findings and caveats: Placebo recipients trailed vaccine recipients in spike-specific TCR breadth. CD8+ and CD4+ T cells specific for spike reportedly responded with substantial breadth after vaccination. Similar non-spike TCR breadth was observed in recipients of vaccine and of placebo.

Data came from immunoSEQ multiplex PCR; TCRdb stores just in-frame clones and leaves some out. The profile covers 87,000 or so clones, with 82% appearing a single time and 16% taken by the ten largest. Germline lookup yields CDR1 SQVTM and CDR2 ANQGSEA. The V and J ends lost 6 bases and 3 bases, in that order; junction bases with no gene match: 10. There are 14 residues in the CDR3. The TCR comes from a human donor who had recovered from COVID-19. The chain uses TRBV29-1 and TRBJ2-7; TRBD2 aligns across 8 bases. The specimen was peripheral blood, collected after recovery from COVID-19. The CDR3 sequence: CSVAAGAFNYEQYF. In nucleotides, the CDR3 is TGCAGCGTGGCAGCGGGGGCCTTCAACTACGAGCAGTACTTC.